What follows is one T cell receptor (beta chain) and its context. Its target is not known. These data come from a study of PD-L1 blockade in urothelial cancer. About the study: Males with bladder-origin urothelial cancer made up twenty-five of 29 patients. Patients' histories included 0 to 3 prior chemotherapy regimens. After treatment start, blood was analyzed at 3 weeks (second dose) and at 6 weeks. Study-level points and caveats: Clonality of blood TCR below the median before treatment predicted better survival.

The length of the CDR3 is 12 residues. Trimming stripped 10 bases from V and 1 base from J, with 8 bases between. Germline CDR1 MDHEN, CDR2 SYDVKM. Generated by immunoSEQ multiplex PCR, the TCRdb table keeps only in-frame clones and is missing some. The sample records roughly 120,000 clones, roughly 89% being singletons. Time point of the sample: peripheral blood 6 weeks after treatment start. The V gene is TRBV28, the J gene TRBJ1-5; no clear D. This clonotype was sampled from a man in his fifties or sixties with urothelial cancer. Sequences were derived from PBMCs, sampled around atezolizumab (anti-PD-L1) treatment. CDR3 sequence reads: CATIESNQPQHF. The CDR3 DNA reads as TGTGCCACTATAGAGAGCAATCAGCCCCAGCATTTT.